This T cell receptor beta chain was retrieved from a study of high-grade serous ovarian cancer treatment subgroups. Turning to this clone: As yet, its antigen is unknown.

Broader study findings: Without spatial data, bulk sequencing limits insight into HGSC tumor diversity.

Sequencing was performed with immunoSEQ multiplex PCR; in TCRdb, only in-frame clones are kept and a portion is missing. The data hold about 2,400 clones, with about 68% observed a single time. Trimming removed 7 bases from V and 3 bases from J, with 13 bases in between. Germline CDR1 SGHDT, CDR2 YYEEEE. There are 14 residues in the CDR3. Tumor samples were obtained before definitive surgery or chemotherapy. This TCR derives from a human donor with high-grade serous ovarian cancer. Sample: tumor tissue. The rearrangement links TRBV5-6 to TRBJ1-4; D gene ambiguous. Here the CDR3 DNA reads TGTGCCAGCTCCCTCCGGGCCGCTAATGAAAAACTGTTTTTT. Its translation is CASSLRAANEKLFF.